Presented here are 8 T cell receptor beta chains from one specimen sequenced in a study of glioma-infiltrating T cells after dendritic cell vaccination. Clones were sequenced by immunoSEQ multiplex PCR, and TCRdb holds only the in-frame ones, with some missing. Among about 95,000 clones listed, over 75% were seen once. The specimen was blood, collected before dendritic cell vaccination. These TCRs come from a human donor with glioblastoma.

The gene calls are TRBV27 and TRBJ2-7, with D maybe TRBD1 (5 bases). Germline-derived CDR1 and CDR2 are MNHEY and SMNVEV (reference sequence). This CDR3 has 15 residues. Between the trimmed V and J ends, which lost 5 bases and 3 bases, there was a span of 17 bases. CDR3: CASSPPRTRYYEQYF. In DNA, the CDR3 is TGTGCCAGCAGTCCCCCCCGGACACGATACTACGAGCAGTACTTC.

V usage is TRBV5-1 and J usage is TRBJ2-3; TRBD1 aligns across 8 bases. Germline V gene sequence: CDR1 SGHRS, CDR2 YFSETQ. The CDR3 contains 14 residues. The trim removed 3 bases at V and 5 bases at J, leaving 5 bases unmatched. The CDR3 spells CASSSDRVGDTQYF. In DNA form, the CDR3 reads TGCGCCAGCAGCTCGGACAGGGTCGGAGATACGCAGTATTTT.

This clone appeared a single time. This chain uses TRBV5-4 with TRBJ2-7; tentatively, D is TRBD2 (6 bases). Trimming left V 0 bases short and J 3 bases short, with 10 bases between. The CDR3 has 14 amino acids. CDR1 is SGHNT, CDR2 YYREEE, per germline (reference sequence). The CDR3 coding sequence is TGTGCCAGCAGCTTGGGGGGAGGATTCTACGAGCAGTACTTC. Translating gives CASSLGGGFYEQYF.

The chain has TRBV2 and TRBJ1-2, with 8 bases aligning to TRBD1. The V gene's germline CDR1 is SNHLY and CDR2 FYNNEI. With V trimmed by 6 bases and J by 2 bases, 2 bases remained unmatched. CDR3 length equals 13 residues. CDR3 nucleotides: TGTGCCAGCAGGGGACAGGTAAACTATGGCTACACCTTC. It is translated as CASRGQVNYGYTF.

This rearrangement joins TRBV18 to TRBJ2-7; the D gene is possibly TRBD1 (6 bases). CDR1 is KGHSH, CDR2 LQKENI, per germline. V lost 1 base and J 4 bases, leaving 8 bases between the germline ends. The length of the CDR3 is 13 residues. CDR3 coding DNA: TGTGCCAGCTCACCACGGACAGATTACGAGCAGTACTTC. Protein: CASSPRTDYEQYF.

The CDR3 protein is CASSISQGTYNEQFF. The CDR3 DNA reads TGTGCCAGTAGTATTAGTCAGGGAACCTACAATGAGCAGTTCTTC. The rearrangement joins TRBV19 to TRBJ2-1, with D tentatively TRBD1 (5 bases). V gave up 3 bases and J gave up 2 bases, with 11 bases separating them. Per the germline V gene, CDR1 is LNHDA and CDR2 is SQIVND (reference sequence). This CDR3 is built from 15 residues.

V gene TRBV6-9 combines with J gene TRBJ1-1, with a tentative D call TRBD1 (5 bases). The germline V gene has CDR1 MNHGY and CDR2 SVAAGI. This CDR3 region has 14 residues. Trimming removed 5 bases from V and 4 bases from J, with 14 bases in between. The CDR3 spells CASSQNIRVTEAFF. CDR3 DNA: TGTGCCAGCAGTCAAAACATCAGGGTCACTGAAGCTTTCTTT.

V usage is TRBV29-1 and J usage is TRBJ1-1; weak D call: TRBD1 (5 bases). This CDR3 is 14 amino acids long. Germline assignment: CDR1 SQVTM and CDR2 ANQGSEA. Trimming stripped 4 bases from V and 0 bases from J, with 12 bases between. CDR3: CSVVGGALNTEAFF. In DNA form, the CDR3 reads TGCAGCGTTGTCGGGGGAGCCTTGAACACTGAAGCTTTCTTT.